Below, 21 T cell receptor beta chains from the same sample are listed, as sequenced in a study of shared clonotypes between healthy human individuals (TCRdb year 2020). Library creation used the immunoSEQ multiplex PCR assay. TCRdb mirrors the immuneACCESS table, restricted to in-frame sequences. Some clones are absent from its copies; in checked studies, under half trace to an unresolved V gene, and the reason for the others is unknown. This sample holds about 2.4 million clones; 93% were observed only once. The ten largest clones capture roughly 0.39% of the sample. Sample: naive CD4+ T cells from PBMCs. The sample's cell subset or site label, decoded: CD45RA+ positively selected. Receptor source: a man younger than 35 in good health. Some clones in this sample may be carry-over from other donors' samples.

The V and J genes are TRBV30 and TRBJ1-2; TRBD1 might be the D (5 bases). The CDR3 totals 13 residues. Germline V gives CDR1 GTSNPN, CDR2 SVGIG (reference sequence). Trimming removed 4 bases at V and 4 bases at J, with 13 bases between. Here the CDR3 reads CAWMGVNGYGYTF. CDR3 nucleotide sequence: TGTGCCTGGATGGGGGTTAATGGCTATGGCTACACCTTC.

The chain recombines TRBV6-5 with TRBJ1-2; D is possibly TRBD1 (6 bases). The CDR3 extends over 13 amino acids. CDR1 and CDR2 (germline): MNHEY, SVGAGI. V lost 6 bases and J lost 2, with 10 bases in between. The CDR3 DNA reads TGTGCCAGCAGCCGTGGACAGAACTATGGCTACACCTTC. Translating gives CASSRGQNYGYTF.

The chain joins TRBV6-1 to TRBJ2-1, with D perhaps TRBD2 (5 bases). CDR3 size: 16 residues. V lost 3 bases and J lost 6, with 18 bases in between. From germline, CDR1 is MNHNS and CDR2 SASEGT. The DNA for the CDR3 is TGTGCCAGCAGTGACCCAGTGAACCCCGGGGTCAATGAGCAGTTCTTC. It codes for CASSDPVNPGVNEQFF.

The chain couples TRBV5-1 to TRBJ2-7; D remains unclear. The CDR3 has 15 residues. The V end lost 0 bases, the J end lost 7 bases, and 17 bases lay between the germline ends. CDR1 is SGHRS, CDR2 YFSETQ, per germline. CDR3 bases: TGCGCCAGCAGCTTGGGAATGGACCTCACTGGGGAGCAGTACTTC. Protein sequence: CASSLGMDLTGEQYF.

V is TRBV29-1 and J is TRBJ1-4; a possible D gene is TRBD1 (5 bases). The CDR3 loop spans 12 amino acids. V was shortened by 5 bases and J by 4 bases, with 8 bases between the two germline ends. Germline CDR1 is SQVTM and CDR2 is ANQGSEA. The CDR3: CSVQGNNEKLFF. For the CDR3, the DNA is TGCAGCGTTCAGGGAAATAATGAAAAACTGTTTTTT.

The rearrangement joins TRBV9 to TRBJ2-1; D gene unclear. The CDR3 runs to 14 residues. V was trimmed by 0 bases and J by 6 bases, leaving 10 bases between them. CDR1 is SGDLS, CDR2 YYNGEE, per germline. CDR3 sequence: CASSVGLLVNEQFF. CDR3 sequence (DNA): TGTGCCAGCAGCGTAGGTCTATTAGTCAATGAGCAGTTCTTC.

This chain links TRBV7-2 with TRBJ1-1, with D perhaps TRBD1 (6 bases). The CDR3 runs 15 residues. V lost 1 base and J lost 1, with 10 bases in between. Germline assignment: CDR1 SGHTA and CDR2 FQGNSA. The CDR3 nucleotides read TGTGCCAGCAGCTTAGAGGACAGACCGAACACTGAAGCTTTCTTT. Translating gives CASSLEDRPNTEAFF. Using reference TRBV7-2 and TRBJ1-1 for the parts outside the CDR3, the full variable domain is GAGVSQSPSNKVTEKGKDVELRCDPISGHTALYWYRQSLGQGLEFLIYFQGNSAPDKSGLPSDRFSAERTGGSVSTLTIQRTQQEDSAVYLCASSLEDRPNTEAFFGQGTRLTVV.

The chain carries TRBV27 and TRBJ2-1; 10 bases are a match to TRBD2. In germline, CDR1 is MNHEY, CDR2 SMNVEV (reference sequence). The CDR3 consists of 15 residues. With 6 bases clipped from V and 3 bases from J, the junction kept 5 bases outside the gene matches. In DNA, the CDR3 is TGTGCCAGCAGCTTCGGGACTAGCGTCTACAATGAGCAGTTCTTC. Its protein product is CASSFGTSVYNEQFF.

The DNA of the CDR3 is TGCAGCGTTGAAGTGGTAGGGGGCGTAGGTGGCTACACCTTC. Protein sequence: CSVEVVGGVGGYTF. The rearrangement joins TRBV29-1 to TRBJ1-2, with 7 nucleotides matching TRBD1. The ends lost 1 base at V and 7 bases at J; junction bases unmatched: 9. Germline V gene lookup returns CDR1 SQVTM and CDR2 ANQGSEA. The CDR3 has 14 amino acids.

The chain joins TRBV4-3 to TRBJ2-2, with unresolved D. V was clipped by 4 bases and J by 4 bases, with 16 bases between them. Germline V gene lookup returns CDR1 LGHNA and CDR2 YSLEER. The CDR3 has 16 residues. The chain's CDR3 is CASSPRKNSGTGELFF. The CDR3 nucleotides read TGCGCCAGCAGCCCCCGGAAGAATAGTGGCACCGGGGAGCTGTTTTTT.

V and J are TRBV6-6 and TRBJ1-4; D is uncertain. Trimming cost V 6 bases and J 6 bases, with 17 bases left between them. The germline V gene has CDR1 MNHNY and CDR2 SVGAGI (reference sequence). The CDR3 is 15 residues long. CDR3 sequence reads: CASSHTLGLDEKLFF. DNA of the CDR3: TGTGCCAGCAGCCACACCTTAGGATTGGATGAAAAACTGTTTTTT.

CDR3 residues: CASSTGRVSDTQYF. CDR3 nucleotide sequence: TGCGCCAGCAGCACCGGCAGGGTCTCAGATACGCAGTATTTT. The chain employs TRBV4-3 and TRBJ2-3, with D tentatively TRBD1 (5 bases). In germline, CDR1 is LGHNA, CDR2 YSLEER. V was trimmed by 5 bases and J by 4 bases, leaving 13 bases between them. This CDR3 has 14 amino acids.

The chain carries TRBV12-5 and TRBJ2-1; 9 bases agree with TRBD2. The trim removed 5 bases at V and 6 bases at J, leaving 11 bases unmatched. The CDR3 totals 16 residues. Per the germline V gene, CDR1 is LGHNT and CDR2 is FRNRAP. The CDR3 DNA reads as TGTGCTAGTGGTGATACAATAGCGGGAGTGGGCAATGAGCAGTTCTTC. This translates into CASGDTIAGVGNEQFF.

The chain combines TRBV27 with TRBJ2-1; TRBD2 matches 10 bases. CDR3 length: 14 amino acids. Per the germline V gene, CDR1 is MNHEY and CDR2 is SMNVEV (reference sequence). The V gene end was trimmed by 6 bases and the J gene end by 10 bases; junction bases not matched to a gene: 9. CDR3 nucleotide sequence: TGTGCCAGCAGCTGGCTAGCGGGAGTTGGCGAGCAGTTCTTC. This codes for CASSWLAGVGEQFF.

This chain connects TRBV4-2 to TRBJ2-3; D unclear. V was shortened by 4 bases and J by 2 bases, with 13 bases between the two germline ends. Per the germline V gene, CDR1 is LGHNA and CDR2 is YNFKEQ. The CDR3 loop spans 15 amino acids. CDR3 sequence reads: CASSPRVANTDTQYF. The CDR3 DNA reads TGTGCCAGCAGCCCAAGGGTGGCGAACACAGATACGCAGTATTTT.

V gene TRBV21-1 combines with J gene TRBJ2-7; the table's D call, TRBD1, has no DNA check behind it. TRBV21-1 is a recognized pseudogene. There are 13 residues in the CDR3. The chain's CDR3 is CASSLRQSYEQYF. CDR3 in DNA: TGTGCCAGCAGCTTACGACAGTCCTACGAGCAGTACTTC.

The chain joins TRBV2 to TRBJ2-1, with 13 bases fitting TRBD2. The CDR3 loop spans 14 amino acids. The ends lost 6 bases at V and 8 bases at J; junction bases unmatched: 4. From germline, CDR1 is SNHLY and CDR2 FYNNEI. CDR3 nucleotide sequence: TGTGCCAGCAGGGGACTAGCGGGAATAGATGAGCAGTTCTTC. This sequence encodes CASRGLAGIDEQFF.

The chain combines TRBV5-1 with TRBJ1-1; maybe TRBD1 (6 bases). CDR3 length: 13 residues. The V end lost 0 bases, the J end lost 6 bases, and 9 bases lay between the germline ends. The germline V gene encodes CDR1 SGHRS and CDR2 YFSETQ. CDR3 DNA sequence: TGCGCCAGCAGCTTGGCCGCAGGGGCTGAAGCTTTCTTT. Amino acids: CASSLAAGAEAFF.

The chain carries TRBV6-5 and TRBJ1-5, with TRBD1 matching 7 bases. Germline V lookup: CDR1 MNHEY, CDR2 SVGAGI. The junction had 8 bases not matched to a gene; V was cut back by 6 bases and J by 0 bases. There are 16 residues in the CDR3. This CDR3 is CASSYRGSYSNQPQHF. CDR3 DNA sequence: TGTGCCAGCAGCTACAGGGGCTCGTATAGCAATCAGCCCCAGCATTTT.

The chain joins TRBV27 to TRBJ2-7; 8 bases match TRBD1. There are 15 residues in the CDR3. The V gene end was trimmed by 3 bases and the J gene end by 3 bases; junction bases not matched to a gene: 7. Germline V gene sequence: CDR1 MNHEY, CDR2 SMNVEV (reference sequence). DNA for the CDR3: TGTGCCAGCAGTTTCGCAGACAGGGGAAGCTACGAGCAGTACTTC. It specifies CASSFADRGSYEQYF.

Only one count was recorded for this clone. The chain uses TRBV6-1 and TRBJ1-2, with TRBD1 as a possible D gene (5 bases). The CDR3 sequence is 15 residues long. With 4 bases removed from V and 2 bases from J, the gap between germline ends came to 14 bases. The germline V gene has CDR1 MNHNS and CDR2 SASEGT. The CDR3 sequence: CASSGPQGKNYGYTF. The CDR3 nucleotides read TGTGCCAGCAGTGGCCCGCAGGGTAAGAACTATGGCTACACCTTC.